A single sample is the source of the 2 T cell receptor beta chains below, sequenced in a study of PD-1 blockade in classical Hodgkin lymphoma. Every patient experienced relapse after autologous stem cell transplantation, and brentuximab vedotin exposure varied. Profiled with immunoSEQ multiplex PCR; TCRdb holds only in-frame clones, not every one. The sample comprises some 46,000 clones, 80% of which are singletons, and 20% to 25% rests with the top ten. The source was peripheral blood mononuclear cells (PBMCs), collected before the second cycle of nivolumab. These receptors were collected from a human donor with classical Hodgkin lymphoma.

The chain combines TRBV6-5 with TRBJ1-3; TRBD1 matches 7 bases. The V gene end was trimmed by 2 bases and the J gene end by 3 bases; junction bases not matched to a gene: 4. Germline lookup yields CDR1 MNHEY and CDR2 SVGAGI. The length of the CDR3 is 15 residues. For the CDR3, the DNA is TGTGCCAGCAGTTACAGGGGGCTAGGTGGAAACACCATATATTTT. Translation gives CASSYRGLGGNTIYF.

The CDR3 here is CASSVGSRLAEQYF. The CDR3 DNA reads as TGTGCCAGCAGCGTAGGGTCGAGACTAGCCGAGCAGTACTTC. The chain combines TRBV9 with TRBJ2-7, with 7 bases aligning to TRBD2. This CDR3 contains 14 residues. Per the germline V gene, CDR1 is SGDLS and CDR2 is YYNGEE. J gave up 6 bases and V 0 bases, and 6 bases lay outside the gene matches.